Listed below are T cell receptor beta chains from one sample, sequenced in a study of T cells after yellow fever vaccination. TCRdb re-called the 5' RACE reads with MiXCR, one entry per CDR3 protein. This table has under 500,000 distinct CDR3 sequences, 15% to 20% appearing once. The sequences come from PBMCs, collected before the yellow fever booster vaccination. Every receptor here comes from a man aged 18 to 30 who received the YFV17D yellow fever vaccine. Each CDR3 is given with its conserved first and last residue. Each record gives: CDR3 protein, CDR3 DNA, V gene, J gene, D gene, clone size. A D gene is named only where the DNA matches it firmly. The size entry is marked missing in some rows and otherwise reads once, few, many or a size class.

CDR3: CATSRDTGGGETQYF
DNA: TGTGCCACCAGCAGAGACACAGGGGGAGGTGAGACCCAGTACTTC
V: TRBV15
J: TRBJ2-5
D: TRBD1
size: few

CDR3: CSVGDVAREGQYF
DNA: TGCAGCGTTGGTGACGTAGCAAGAGAGGGCCAGTACTTC
V: TRBV29-1
J: TRBJ2-5
D: -
size: few

CDR3: CAITTGQSPSYNEQFF
DNA: TGTGCCATTACTACCGGACAGAGCCCAAGTTACAATGAGCAGTTCTTC
V: TRBV10-3
J: TRBJ2-1
D: -
size: many

CDR3: CAWLSGGNEQFF
DNA: TGTGCCTGGCTTAGCGGGGGTAATGAGCAGTTCTTC
V: TRBV30
J: TRBJ2-1
D: TRBD2
size: -

CDR3: CASSLDSHNEQFF
DNA: TGTGCCAGCAGCTTAGACAGCCACAATGAGCAGTTCTTC
V: TRBV11-2
J: TRBJ2-1
D: -
size: -

CDR3: CASSPRRGQETQYF
DNA: TGTGCCAGCAGCCCACGTCGGGGGCAAGAGACCCAGTACTTC
V: TRBV9
J: TRBJ2-5
D: -
size: -

CDR3: CASSLESHGGNTIYF
DNA: TGCGCCAGCAGCTTGGAGAGTCATGGTGGAAACACCATATATTTT
V: TRBV5-1
J: TRBJ1-3
D: -
size: -

CDR3: CASSIVKVGGVDTQYF
DNA: TGTGCCAGCAGCATCGTTAAGGTGGGGGGAGTAGATACGCAGTATTTT
V: TRBV27
J: TRBJ2-3
D: -
size: few

CDR3: CASSVGSISYNEQFF
DNA: TGTGCCAGCAGCGTAGGTTCCATCTCCTACAATGAGCAGTTCTTC
V: TRBV9
J: TRBJ2-1
D: -
size: few

CDR3: CASSPSGPGGGYTF
DNA: TGTGCCAGCAGCCCCTCGGGTCCGGGAGGAGGCTACACCTTC
V: TRBV9
J: TRBJ1-2
D: -
size: -

CDR3: CSATRALETQYF
DNA: TGCAGTGCTACCCGGGCACTAGAGACCCAGTACTTC
V: TRBV20-1
J: TRBJ2-5
D: -
size: few

CDR3: CASSRGGDWANVLTF
DNA: TGCGCCAGCAGCCGCGGGGGGGACTGGGCCAACGTCCTGACTTTC
V: TRBV5-1
J: TRBJ2-6
D: TRBD2
size: -

CDR3: CASSLGLKNIQYF
DNA: TGTGCCAGCAGTTTAGGATTAAAAAACATTCAGTACTTC
V: TRBV27
J: TRBJ2-4
D: -
size: many

CDR3: CASKKIALGNTIYF
DNA: TGTGCCAGCAAAAAAATTGCCCTTGGAAACACCATATATTTT
V: TRBV27
J: TRBJ1-3
D: -
size: -

CDR3: CASSLVFSGQETQYF
DNA: TGTGCCAGCAGCTTAGTCTTTAGCGGCCAAGAGACCCAGTACTTC
V: TRBV7-3
J: TRBJ2-5
D: -
size: -

CDR3: CASSYPYSPSRTEAFF
DNA: TGTGCCAGCAGTTATCCTTACAGTCCCAGCCGCACTGAAGCTTTCTTT
V: TRBV6-6
J: TRBJ1-1
D: -
size: -

CDR3: CASSLVTGTNTEAFF
DNA: TGCGCCAGCAGCTTGGTTACAGGGACTAACACTGAAGCTTTCTTT
V: TRBV5-1
J: TRBJ1-1
D: -
size: few

CDR3: CASRVGDRDYTF
DNA: TGTGCCAGCCGAGTAGGGGACAGGGACTACACCTTC
V: TRBV6-1
J: TRBJ1-2
D: TRBD1
size: -

CDR3: CASSLDPIEFPFHQPQHF
DNA: TGTGCCAGCAGCTTAGATCCAATCGAATTCCCCTTCCATCAGCCCCAGCATTTT
V: TRBV11-2
J: TRBJ1-5
D: -
size: -

CDR3: CSVEIAGKPVDTQYF
DNA: TGCAGCGTTGAAATAGCGGGGAAGCCGGTCGATACGCAGTATTTT
V: TRBV29-1
J: TRBJ2-3
D: TRBD2
size: many

CDR3: CASSLSVTAGGSYNSPLHF
DNA: TGTGCCAGCAGTTTATCGGTAACGGCAGGGGGCTCCTATAATTCACCCCTCCACTTT
V: TRBV27
J: TRBJ1-6
D: TRBD1
size: once

CDR3: CASSQGLGRTGELFF
DNA: TGCGCCAGCAGCCAAGGGCTGGGTAGAACCGGGGAGCTGTTTTTT
V: TRBV4-1
J: TRBJ2-2
D: -
size: -

CDR3: CASSFAYEQYF
DNA: TGTGCCAGCAGCTTCGCGTACGAGCAGTACTTC
V: TRBV7-2
J: TRBJ2-7
D: -
size: many

CDR3: CASSPSFRQYF
DNA: TGTGCCAGCAGCCCTTCCTTCCGGCAGTACTTC
V: TRBV7-8
J: TRBJ2-7
D: -
size: -

CDR3: CAIRGGQNYPSYEQYF
DNA: TGTGCCATCAGGGGGGGACAGAATTACCCCTCCTACGAGCAGTACTTC
V: TRBV10-3
J: TRBJ2-7
D: -
size: few

CDR3: CASSLHSSSYNEQFF
DNA: TGTGCCAGCAGCCTACATAGTAGTAGCTACAATGAGCAGTTCTTC
V: TRBV12-3/TRBV12-4
J: TRBJ2-1
D: -
size: -